This paragraph reports one TCR beta chain. It lacks a known antigen. No base quality values were provided; no much bigger clone lies one nucleotide off. The data were taken from a study of blood T cell repertoires in COVID-19 (dated by TCRdb to 2018 to 2020). Concerning the study at large: The collaborator samples originated in the United States, Italy and Spain and spanned the acute and convalescent phases of COVID-19. Nearly every sample came with metadata listing a de-identified subject ID, COVID-19 status, age in years and sex. Deeply sampled blood TCRbeta repertoires from subjects exposed to, actively infected with, or recovered from COVID-19 were included in the dataset. The prospective study material was composed of cDNA or gDNA derived from T cells, B-cell-depleted T cells, or PBMCs. The repertoires were made available in a free public database intended to serve as a resource for research on the immune response to SARS-CoV-2. Where available, HLA class I and class II types were obtained from metadata supplied by the sample provider rather than from assay-based typing. The samples were drawn from two sources: the first 160 participants of the ongoing ImmuneRACE study, and 1,254 subjects contributed by 6 global collaborators. Overall results and qualifications from the work: The quantity of clinical and demographic metadata differed by source and by participant and was supplied without curation.

The immunoSEQ Assay, a bias-controlled multiplex PCR, was used to amplify TCRbeta CDR3 regions from genomic DNA. On the authors' methods: Within the assay, amplification of reference gene primers was used to estimate how many nucleated cells each sample contained. Sequence reads were collapsed and filtered to measure the absolute abundance of every unique TCRbeta CDR3 rearrangement. For each sample, productive Simpson clonality was calculated by taking the square root of Simpson's diversity index across productive rearrangements. In TCRdb, the immuneACCESS table is reduced to in-frame sequences with V and J assigned. These tables do not hold every clone; where another copy was compared, an unresolved V gene accounts for under half, and the others remain unexplained. Clone size and the V and J calls come from that table; the DNA yielded D and trimming. This sample gives 240,000 or so clones in total; roughly 79% of them show up just once. The ten largest clones capture 1.5% to 2% of the sample.

Whole blood was collected in K2EDTA tubes by collaborating institutions according to the institutions' own protocols. For TCRbeta analysis, collaborators shipped samples in one of three forms: frozen whole blood, isolated PBMCs, or DNA extracted from either of those sample types. The germline V gene (reference sequence) yields LNHDA for CDR1 and SQIVND for CDR2. V drops 5 bases and J drops 8 bases, leaving 13 bases in between. Its CDR3 holds 13 amino acids, cysteine through phenylalanine. The retained sequence is limited to the CDR3, 39 bases, with the frame set at the first base. This sequence was found in a woman aged 80 or older with acute or convalescent COVID-19. The rearrangement combines TRBV19 with TRBJ2-1, with the D gene too uncertain to name. The specimen sequenced was peripheral blood. The nucleotide sequence reads as follows: TGTGCCAGTAGTCAGCGTCTAGTTGATGAGCAGTTCTTC. This sequence encodes CASSQRLVDEQFF.